The 28 T cell receptor beta chains listed next were all sequenced from one sample in a study of CD8 T cells in ankylosing spondylitis. A single record per CDR3 protein comes from TCRdb applying MiXCR to the 5' RACE reads. This table holds over 75,000 distinct CDR3 sequences, about 8.8% found once. What was sequenced was blood, either unsorted or a sorted T cell fraction (not recorded which). The origin of the receptors is a male donor with ankylosing spondylitis or in good health (not recorded which).

In this sample, this clonotype turned up many times. J is TRBJ2-2 and V is TRBV20-1, with a tentative D call TRBD1 (6 bases). CDR3 length equals 15 residues. Germline loops: CDR1 DFQATT, CDR2 SNEGSKA (reference sequence). Trimming took 5 bases from V and 1 from J, leaving 14 bases between them. CDR3 DNA sequence: TGCAGTGCTGCAACAGGGTTCCGGAACACCGGGGAGCTGTTTTTT. Translation: CSAATGFRNTGELFF.

V is TRBV7-2 and J is TRBJ2-5; possibly TRBD1 for D (5 bases). This CDR3 contains 13 residues. The V gene lost 6 bases and the J gene lost 5 bases, with 13 bases spanning the gap. The germline V gene has CDR1 SGHTA and CDR2 FQGNSA. The CDR3 DNA reads TGTGCCAGCAGTCGGGCTAGGGGCGAGACCCAGTACTTC. Protein sequence: CASSRARGETQYF.

This clonotype was counted ten times or more. At one end the junction does not follow the germline gene, possibly because of a read error. V is TRBV20-1 and J is TRBJ2-7; 9 bases align to TRBD1. This CDR3 region has 13 residues. Germline V lookup: CDR1 DFQATT, CDR2 SNEGSKA (reference sequence). CDR3 nucleotide sequence: TGCAGTGCCAGAGGGACAGGGTACTACGAGCAGTACTTC. Amino acid sequence: CSARGTGYYEQYF.

Of note for this clonotype: This sequence may be a read error, since a much larger clone differs from it by one base. The chain joins TRBV7-9 to TRBJ2-7; D is perhaps TRBD1 (5 bases). Trimming removed 11 bases from V and 2 bases from J, with 10 bases in between. The V gene's germline CDR1 is SEHNR and CDR2 FQNEAQ (reference sequence). This CDR3 region has 11 residues. In nucleotides, the CDR3 is TGTGCCGCCGCGACAGCCTACGAGCAGTACTTC. This translates into CAAATAYEQYF.

In its sample, this clonotype was seen many times. This chain joins TRBV24-1 and TRBJ2-2; TRBD1 is a possible D gene (5 bases). Germline V gives CDR1 KGHDR, CDR2 SFDVKD. Trimming cost V 0 bases and J 5 bases, with 15 bases left between them. This CDR3 spans 17 amino acids. The CDR3: CATSDLDSLGRTGELFF. For the CDR3, the DNA is TGTGCCACCAGTGATTTGGACAGCCTAGGAAGGACCGGGGAGCTGTTTTTT.

This clonotype has a count of ten or more. The genes are TRBV5-1 and TRBJ2-5; 7 bases agree with TRBD2. CDR3 length: 16 amino acids. Per germline, CDR1 SGHRS and CDR2 YFSETQ. V lost 0 bases to trimming and J lost 4 bases; unmatched junction nucleotides: 9. The CDR3 bases are TGCGCCAGCAGCTTGGCCGGGGGGATCGGAGCAGAGACCCAGTACTTC. Its translation is CASSLAGGIGAETQYF.

There are many counts of this clonotype. The chain couples TRBV6-5 to TRBJ1-1; a possible D gene is TRBD1 (6 bases). V was shortened by 2 bases and J by 4 bases, with 14 bases between the two germline ends. This CDR3 has 15 residues. Germline V gene lookup returns CDR1 MNHEY and CDR2 SVGAGI. CDR3: CASSYIGGSGTEAFF. The CDR3 nucleotides read TGTGCCAGCAGTTACATTGGGGGCTCGGGCACTGAAGCTTTCTTT.

This clonotype was found many times. This chain uses TRBV10-3 with TRBJ2-7, with TRBD2 identical over 15 bases. CDR1 is ENHRY, CDR2 SYGVKD, per germline. The CDR3 contains 15 residues. Trimming removed 4 bases from V and 3 bases from J; junction bases left unmatched: 1. Here the CDR3 DNA reads TGTGCCATCAGTGCGGGACTAGCGGGGGGCTACGAGCAGTACTTC. Translating gives CAISAGLAGGYEQYF.

This clonotype was recorded at least ten times. The chain has TRBV5-5 and TRBJ2-7; 9 nucleotides align to TRBD1. Germline lookup yields CDR1 SGHKS and CDR2 YYEKEE (reference sequence). This CDR3 has 16 residues. V lost 0 bases, J lost 3 bases, and 7 bases stayed unmatched. CDR3 in amino acids: CASSLEMTGGYYEQYF. The DNA of the CDR3 is TGTGCCAGCAGCTTGGAGATGACAGGGGGATACTACGAGCAGTACTTC.

This clonotype was observed many times. This chain joins TRBV4-2 and TRBJ1-5, with D unclear. V lost 0 bases to trimming and J lost 7 bases, with 13 bases between them. The germline V gene has CDR1 LGHNA and CDR2 YNFKEQ. The CDR3 is made up of 15 amino acids. CDR3 nucleotide sequence: TGTGCCAGCAGCCAAGATCGGGGTACTCGGCAGCCCCAGCATTTT. This codes for CASSQDRGTRQPQHF.

This clonotype showed up many times. This chain uses TRBV4-2 with TRBJ2-3; D is unclear. Germline V gene data show CDR1 as LGHNA and CDR2 as YNFKEQ. V shed 0 bases and J shed 0 bases, with 10 bases lying between them. The CDR3 runs to 16 residues. CDR3 DNA: TGTGCCAGCAGCCAAGACCCGACGGACAGCACAGATACGCAGTATTTT. Translated, it gives CASSQDPTDSTDTQYF.

The table lists this clonotype with many counts. The chain joins TRBV6-2 or TRBV6-3 to TRBJ2-7, with TRBD1 identical over 9 bases. With V trimmed by 7 bases and J by 2 bases, 6 bases remained unmatched. In germline, CDR1 is MNHEY, CDR2 SVGEGT. This CDR3 contains 14 residues. The CDR3 region is CASNSQGATYEQYF. CDR3 DNA: TGTGCCAGCAATTCACAGGGGGCGACCTACGAGCAGTACTTC.

This clonotype rates as medium-sized (0.01 to 0.1%). The genes are TRBV29-1 and TRBJ2-3, with 10 bases aligning to TRBD2. This CDR3 is built from 14 residues. Looked up from germline, CDR1 is SQVTM and CDR2 is ANQGSEA. J was trimmed by 2 bases and V by 2 bases; bases with no gene match: 1. CDR3 in DNA: TGCAGCGTTGAAACTAGCGGGACCACAGATACGCAGTATTTT. As protein: CSVETSGTTDTQYF.

This clonotype has ten or more counts. CDR3 loop: CSGKGGMNTEAFF. DNA for the CDR3: TGCAGCGGAAAGGGGGGCATGAACACTGAAGCTTTCTTT. This chain connects TRBV29-1 to TRBJ1-1, with a weak D call TRBD1 (6 bases). V was cut by 7 bases and J by 0 bases, with 12 bases left in between. The CDR3 contains 13 residues. CDR1 is SQVTM and CDR2 is ANQGSEA in the germline V gene.

Details on this clonotype: It may be a read error: a sequence one base away is much more abundant. V and J are TRBV20-1 and TRBJ1-6; TRBD1 might be the D (5 bases). Germline-derived CDR1 and CDR2 are DFQATT and SNEGSKA (reference sequence). The CDR3 totals 16 residues. CDR3 in amino acids: CCAQRWTSSYNSPLHF. The CDR3 DNA follows: TGCTGTGCCCAGCGGTGGACATCCTCCTATAATTCACCCCTCCACTTT.

The CDR3 bases are TGTGCCAGCAGCTCGGATCCCTATGGCTACACCTTC. Amino acids: CASSSDPYGYTF. V and J are TRBV7-9 and TRBJ1-2; D not certain. The CDR3 consists of 12 residues. Trimming stripped 4 bases from V and 4 bases from J, with 7 bases between. CDR1 and CDR2 (germline): SEHNR, FQNEAQ (reference sequence).

In this sample, this clonotype turned up many times. As DNA, the CDR3 is TGTGCCAGCGGGCCCGGGGAGCTGTTTTTT. It specifies CASGPGELFF. The V gene is TRBV12-3 or TRBV12-4, the J gene TRBJ2-2; no definite D call. CDR3 length: 10 amino acids. Trimming stripped 8 bases from V and 6 bases from J, with 4 bases between.

This clonotype was seen many times. The V call is TRBV20-1, the J call TRBJ2-3, with D possibly being TRBD2 (5 bases). V was cut by 6 bases and J by 3 bases, with 16 bases left in between. This CDR3 is 14 amino acids long. Germline lookup yields CDR1 DFQATT and CDR2 SNEGSKA (reference sequence). CDR3 in amino acids: CSANPVTGTDTQYF. The DNA for the CDR3 is TGCAGTGCCAACCCAGTAACGGGGACAGATACGCAGTATTTT.

This clonotype came up many times. The rearrangement links TRBV6-1 to TRBJ2-7, with TRBD1 identical over 9 bases. Germline V lookup: CDR1 MNHNS, CDR2 SASEGT. CDR3 length: 13 residues. V trimming: 10 bases; J trimming: 3 bases; junction bases outside the gene matches: 7. CDR3: CAISGTGRYEQYF. In DNA, the CDR3 is TGTGCCATCTCCGGGACAGGGCGCTACGAGCAGTACTTC.

This clonotype has ten or more counts. The rearrangement links TRBV20-1 to TRBJ2-1, with 8 bases aligning to TRBD1. In germline, CDR1 is DFQATT, CDR2 SNEGSKA (reference sequence). Trimming cost V 0 bases and J 16 bases; bases outside gene matches: 8. This CDR3 spans 12 amino acids. The chain's CDR3 is CSAREGGTGCFF. CDR3 DNA sequence: TGCAGTGCTAGAGAGGGTGGGACAGGTTGCTTCTTC.

Note on this clonotype: With a much larger clone just one base away, this may be a read error. The rearrangement uses TRBV2 and TRBJ1-2; the match to TRBD1 covers 10 bases. Germline CDR1 reads SNHLY; CDR2 reads FYNNEI. The CDR3 is made up of 12 amino acids. V dropped 7 bases and J dropped 7; count of bases not matched to a gene: 3. The CDR3 reads CASKDRGVGYTF. The DNA for the CDR3 is TGTGCCAGCAAGGACAGGGGGGTTGGCTACACCTTC.

This clonotype was counted ten times or more. This sequence joins TRBV20-1 and TRBJ2-3; 9 bases are shared with TRBD2. The length of the CDR3 is 13 residues. From germline, CDR1 is DFQATT and CDR2 SNEGSKA (reference sequence). For the CDR3, the DNA is TGCAGCCTGAAGCGGGGGGCTCGAGATACGCAGTATTTT. This codes for CSLKRGARDTQYF.

This clonotype has a count of ten or more. The gene calls are TRBV2 and TRBJ1-1; 11 bases align to TRBD1. Germline V lookup: CDR1 SNHLY, CDR2 FYNNEI. The CDR3 is made up of 17 amino acids. The J segment lost 5 bases and the V segment lost 3 bases, leaving 11 bases of the junction unmatched. Written as DNA, the CDR3 is TGTGCCAGCAGTGAGGTTGGACAGGGGGCTGTATGGACTGAAGCTTTCTTT. It translates to CASSEVGQGAVWTEAFF.

The rearrangement uses TRBV11-2 and TRBJ2-5; the match to TRBD2 covers 15 bases. CDR1 SGHAT and CDR2 FQNNGV come from the germline V gene. There are 18 residues in the CDR3. V shed 5 bases, J shed 2 bases, and the junction held 9 bases outside the gene matches. For the CDR3, the DNA is TGTGCCAGCAGCATATCCGGGACTAGCGGGGGGACACAAGAGACCCAGTACTTC. Translating gives CASSISGTSGGTQETQYF. Together with reference TRBV11-2 and TRBJ2-5, the CDR3 gives the full variable domain: EAGVAQSPRYKIIEKRQSVAFWCNPISGHATLYWYQQILGQGPKLLIQFQNNGVVDDSQLPKDRFSAERLKGVDSTLKIQPAKLEDSAVYLCASSISGTSGGTQETQYFGPGTRLLVL.

In regard to this clonotype: A much more abundant neighbour one base away suggests this may be a read error. V and J are TRBV7-6 and TRBJ2-6, with 13 bases lining up with TRBD2. Germline lookup yields CDR1 SGHVS and CDR2 FNYEAQ. This CDR3 has 18 residues. The CDR3 coding sequence is TGTGTCAGCAGCTTGGGGACTAGCGGGGCCTCTGGGGCCAACGTCCTGACTTTC. Protein: CVSSLGTSGASGANVLTF.

This clonotype was detected many times. The chain links TRBV5-1 to TRBJ2-1, with D unresolved. CDR1 and CDR2 (germline): SGHRS, YFSETQ. The CDR3 runs to 15 residues. Deletions cut 5 bases from V and 0 bases from J, with 12 bases between. This CDR3 reads CASRLTYSSYNEQFF. The DNA for the CDR3 is TGCGCCAGCAGGTTGACCTATAGCTCCTACAATGAGCAGTTCTTC.

The chain combines TRBV2 with TRBJ1-6; 7 nucleotides agree with TRBD1. The germline CDR1 and CDR2 sequences are SNHLY and FYNNEI. The CDR3 is 14 residues long. The V gene end was trimmed by 11 bases and the J gene end by 6 bases; junction bases not matched to a gene: 10. The CDR3, as DNA: TGTGCCGGCCAGATAGGGACAGTTAATTCACCCCTCCACTTT. Translating gives CAGQIGTVNSPLHF. Combining the CDR3 with reference TRBV2 and TRBJ1-6 gives the whole variable domain EPEVTQTPSHQVTQMGQEVILRCVPISNHLYFYWYRQILGQKVEFLVSFYNNEISEKSEIFDDQFSVERPDGSNFTLKIRSTKLEDSAMYFCAGQIGTVNSPLHFGNGTRLTVT.

This clonotype was counted many times. The rearrangement joins TRBV5-1 to TRBJ1-2; D not certain. Trimming cost V 3 bases and J 0 bases, with 12 bases left between them. Germline lookup yields CDR1 SGHRS and CDR2 YFSETQ. This CDR3 has 15 residues. The CDR3 bases are TGCGCCAGCAGCTCTGCAGACACAGCTAACTATGGCTACACCTTC. Its translation: CASSSADTANYGYTF.